This T cell receptor (beta chain) is from a study of T-cell reconstitution after alpha-beta-depleted transplantation in children. Using unique molecular identifiers, the investigators prepared the TCRbeta library. TCRdb processed the PCR reads anew with MiXCR; each CDR3 protein has one entry. The table has approximately 500,000 distinct CDR3 sequences, around 27% seen once; the top ten hold just over 35%. Study results and limitations: At the one-year point after transplant, T-cell counts and TCRbeta diversity were found to come mostly from T cells that had been newly produced.

CDR1 and CDR2 (germline): LNHNV, YYDKDF (reference sequence). The CDR3 is made up of 14 amino acids. The V end was cut by 0 bases, the J end by 2 bases, with 6 bases between. Regarding this clonotype: Its antigen is as yet unknown.

The V gene is TRBV15, the J gene TRBJ2-3, with D unclear. This sequence was found in a boy under two years old with Wiskott-Aldrich syndrome, due to receive a stem cell transplant. The sample in question was PBMCs, obtained before TCRalphabeta/CD19-depleted stem cell transplant. CDR3 in DNA: TGTGCCACCAGCAGAGATGTCAACACAGATACGCAGTATTTT. Its translation is CATSRDVNTDTQYF.